This T cell receptor (beta chain) was sequenced for a study of blood T cell repertoires in COVID-19. At the level of the study: The origin of the acute and convalescent COVID-19 samples was the United States, Italy and Spain.

A single count supports this clone. The CDR3 consists of 16 residues. CDR1 and CDR2 (germline): LGHNA, YNFKEQ. Trimming pared 0 bases from V and 4 bases from J, leaving 15 bases between. Data came from immunoSEQ multiplex PCR; TCRdb stores just in-frame clones and leaves some out. Seen here are around 350,000 clones, 70% to 90% observed once, and the top ten hold about 3%. The chain couples TRBV4-2 to TRBJ1-2; D is possibly TRBD1 (5 bases). The source material was peripheral blood. This sequence originates from a human donor in a cohort sampled during active COVID-19. As DNA, the CDR3 is TGTGCCAGCAGCCAAGATCGGTTTCAGGGCCTCTATGGCTACACCTTC. Its translation: CASSQDRFQGLYGYTF.